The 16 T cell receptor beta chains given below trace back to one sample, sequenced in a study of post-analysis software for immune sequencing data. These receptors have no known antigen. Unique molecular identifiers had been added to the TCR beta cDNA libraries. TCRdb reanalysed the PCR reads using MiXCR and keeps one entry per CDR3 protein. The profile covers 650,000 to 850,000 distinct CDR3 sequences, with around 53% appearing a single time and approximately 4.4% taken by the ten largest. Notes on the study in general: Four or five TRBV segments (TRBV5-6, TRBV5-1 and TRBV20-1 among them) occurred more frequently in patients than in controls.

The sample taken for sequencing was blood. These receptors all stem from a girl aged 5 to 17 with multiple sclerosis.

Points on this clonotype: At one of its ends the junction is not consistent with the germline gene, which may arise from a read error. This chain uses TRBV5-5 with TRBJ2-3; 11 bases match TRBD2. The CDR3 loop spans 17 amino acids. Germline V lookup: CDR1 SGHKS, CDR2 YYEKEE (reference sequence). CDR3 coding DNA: TGTGCCAGCAGCTTGGGACCGCTAGCGGGGGGAACAGATGCGCAGTATTTT. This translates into CASSLGPLAGGTDAQYF.

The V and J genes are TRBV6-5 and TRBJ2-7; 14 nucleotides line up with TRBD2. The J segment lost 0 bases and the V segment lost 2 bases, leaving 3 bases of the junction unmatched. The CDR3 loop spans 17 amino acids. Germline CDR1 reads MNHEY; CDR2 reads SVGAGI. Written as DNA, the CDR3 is TGTGCCAGCAGTTACACGGGACTAGCGGGGGACTCCTACGAGCAGTACTTC. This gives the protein CASSYTGLAGDSYEQYF.

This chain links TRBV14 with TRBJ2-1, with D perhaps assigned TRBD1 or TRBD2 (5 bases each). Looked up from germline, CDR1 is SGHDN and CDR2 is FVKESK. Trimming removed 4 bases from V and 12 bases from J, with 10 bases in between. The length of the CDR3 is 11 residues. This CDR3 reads CASSPGRLQFF. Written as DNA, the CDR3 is TGTGCCAGCAGCCCGGGACGCCTGCAGTTCTTC.

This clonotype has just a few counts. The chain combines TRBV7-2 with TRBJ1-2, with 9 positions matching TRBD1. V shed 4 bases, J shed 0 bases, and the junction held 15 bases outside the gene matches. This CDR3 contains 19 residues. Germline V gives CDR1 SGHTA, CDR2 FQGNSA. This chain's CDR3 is CASSSQGAVRQQPNYGYTF. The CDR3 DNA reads TGTGCCAGCAGCTCACAGGGGGCGGTCCGACAGCAACCTAACTATGGCTACACCTTC.

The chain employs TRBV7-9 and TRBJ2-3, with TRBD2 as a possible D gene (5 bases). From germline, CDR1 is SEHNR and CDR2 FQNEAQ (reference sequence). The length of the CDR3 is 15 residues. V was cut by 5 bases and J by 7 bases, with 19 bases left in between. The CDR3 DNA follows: TGTGCCAGCAGCAGCGGTACGAGATTCATGAATACGCAGTATTTT. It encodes CASSSGTRFMNTQYF.

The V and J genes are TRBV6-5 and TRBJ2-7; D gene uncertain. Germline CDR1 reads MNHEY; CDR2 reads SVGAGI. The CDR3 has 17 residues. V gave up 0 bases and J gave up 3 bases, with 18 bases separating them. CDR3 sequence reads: CASSYSIQPRTLYEQYF. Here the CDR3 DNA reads TGTGCCAGCAGTTACTCGATTCAACCAAGGACCCTCTACGAGCAGTACTTC.

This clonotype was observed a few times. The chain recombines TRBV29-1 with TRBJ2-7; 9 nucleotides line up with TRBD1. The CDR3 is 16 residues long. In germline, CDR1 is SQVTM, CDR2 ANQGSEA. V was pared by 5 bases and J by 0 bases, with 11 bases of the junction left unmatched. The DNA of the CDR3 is TGCAGCGTTTTTTCTGCCGGGACAGGGATCTCCTACGAGCAGTACTTC. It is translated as CSVFSAGTGISYEQYF.

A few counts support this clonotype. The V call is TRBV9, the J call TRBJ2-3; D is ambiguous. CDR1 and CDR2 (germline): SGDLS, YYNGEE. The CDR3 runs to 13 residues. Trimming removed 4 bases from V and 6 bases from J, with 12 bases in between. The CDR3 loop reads CASSPSGRDTQYF. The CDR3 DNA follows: TGTGCCAGCAGCCCCAGTGGAAGGGATACGCAGTATTTT.

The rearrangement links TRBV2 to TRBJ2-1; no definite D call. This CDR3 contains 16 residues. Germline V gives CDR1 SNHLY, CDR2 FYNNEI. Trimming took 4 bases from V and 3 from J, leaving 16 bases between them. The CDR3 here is CASSGDPLPYYNEQFF. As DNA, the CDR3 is TGTGCCAGCAGTGGAGACCCCCTGCCCTACTACAATGAGCAGTTCTTC.

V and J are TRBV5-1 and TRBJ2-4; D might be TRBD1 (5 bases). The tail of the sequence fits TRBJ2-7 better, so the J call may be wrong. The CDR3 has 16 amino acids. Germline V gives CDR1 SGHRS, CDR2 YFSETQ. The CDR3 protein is CASTPSQGTTSYEQYF. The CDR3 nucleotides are TGCGCCAGCACCCCAAGCCAGGGCACCACCTCCTACGAGCAGTACTTC.

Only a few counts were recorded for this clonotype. In nucleotides, the CDR3 is TGTGCCAGCAGCCCAGCCGATAATTCACCCCTCCACTTT. Residues: CASSPADNSPLHF. This sequence joins TRBV6-1 and TRBJ1-6; D uncertain. Germline-derived CDR1 and CDR2 are MNHNS and SASEGT. Trimming took 6 bases from V and 5 from J, leaving 8 bases between them. This CDR3 is 13 amino acids long.

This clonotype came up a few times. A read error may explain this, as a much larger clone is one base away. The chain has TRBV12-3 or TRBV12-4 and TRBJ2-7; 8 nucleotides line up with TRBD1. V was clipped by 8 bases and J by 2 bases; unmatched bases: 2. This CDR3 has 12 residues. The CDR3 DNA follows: TGTGCCAGCCTGGACAGGGCCTACGAGCAGTACTTC. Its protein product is CASLDRAYEQYF.

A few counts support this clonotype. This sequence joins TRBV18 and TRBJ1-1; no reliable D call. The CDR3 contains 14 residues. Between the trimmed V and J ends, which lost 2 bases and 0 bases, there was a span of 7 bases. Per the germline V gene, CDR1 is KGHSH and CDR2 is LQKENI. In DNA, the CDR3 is TGTGCCAGCTCACCAAAAAACGTGAACACTGAAGCTTTCTTT. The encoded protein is CASSPKNVNTEAFF.

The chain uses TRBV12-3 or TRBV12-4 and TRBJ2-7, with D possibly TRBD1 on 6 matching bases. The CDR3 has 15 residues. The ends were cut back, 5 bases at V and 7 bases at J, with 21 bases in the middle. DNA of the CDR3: TGTGCCAGCAGTCCCGGGACACCCGGTTTAGGTGAGCAGTACTTC. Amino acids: CASSPGTPGLGEQYF.

This chain's CDR3 is CASNDRDSGFENEQYF. CDR3 in DNA: TGCGCCAGCAACGATAGGGACTCTGGGTTTGAGAATGAGCAGTACTTC. The J gene is TRBJ2-7, the V gene TRBV5-1, with D tentatively TRBD2 (6 bases). The CDR3 loop spans 16 amino acids. Germline CDR1 SGHRS, CDR2 YFSETQ. V was cut by 6 bases and J by 7 bases, with 26 bases left in between.

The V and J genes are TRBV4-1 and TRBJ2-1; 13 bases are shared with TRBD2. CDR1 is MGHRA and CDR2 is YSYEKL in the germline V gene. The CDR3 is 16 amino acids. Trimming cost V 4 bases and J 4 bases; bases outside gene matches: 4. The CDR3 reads CASSLGTSGKYNEQFF. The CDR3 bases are TGCGCCAGCAGCCTCGGGACTAGCGGGAAATACAATGAGCAGTTCTTC.